This T cell receptor beta chain was obtained from a study of metastatic and nonmetastatic thyroid tumors. As for the study in general: Repertoires were compared across blood and tumor or nodule tissue from malignant and benign thyroid patients. Study-wide results and limits: Versus benign nodules, malignant thyroid tumors reportedly had significantly higher TCR beta diversity, in blood and tumor.

This clone was seen at least ten times. What it binds is unknown. Every patient was untreated before thyroid surgery. V was trimmed by 7 bases and J by 5 bases, leaving 14 bases between them. The CDR3 has 12 amino acids. Germline-derived CDR1 and CDR2 are SQVTM and ANQGSEA. Original processing notes: The study took CDR3 differences across clinicopathological groups and made a distant-metastasis classifier for papillary thyroid cancer from them. With MiXCR, TCRdb reprocessed the PCR reads. TCRdb, rather than the study authors, made the V and J calls. The sample has 45,000 to 55,000 clones, under 25% seen once.

The sample taken for sequencing was blood. The origin of this receptor is a male donor with papillary thyroid cancer or a benign thyroid nodule (not recorded which). Some clones in this sample may be carry-over from other donors' samples. V gene TRBV29-1 combines with J gene TRBJ2-5, with D possibly TRBD2 on 6 matching bases. Written as DNA, the CDR3 is TGCAGCGCCCGGAGGGCGACGGAGACCCAGTACTTC. Translation: CSARRATETQYF.